This T cell receptor beta chain emerged from a study of identical twins. TCRdb reprocessed the 5' RACE reads with MiXCR, giving one entry per CDR3 protein. The data contain about 1.7 million distinct CDR3 sequences, more than 30% of them singletons. This CDR3 comprises 13 residues. Germline CDR1 DFQATT, CDR2 SNEGSKA (reference sequence). After removal of 1 base from V and 4 bases from J, the junction contained 3 bases not matched to a gene. General study results and limits: In cord blood, abundant beta clonotypes had fewer insertions; memory showed no trend. Modeled out-of-frame TCR alpha sharing in monozygotic twins fell below observed levels.

This clonotype turned up a few times. What it recognizes is unknown. The receptor was derived from a newborn girl in good health. The sequenced sample was cord blood. This chain joins TRBV20-1 and TRBJ2-5; TRBD1 matches 7 bases. In DNA form, the CDR3 reads TGCAGTGCTAGAGCGGGGACAGCAGAGACCCAGTACTTC. Its protein is CSARAGTAETQYF.